This T cell receptor (beta chain) came from a study of cytomegalovirus exposure and HLA in healthy donors. This clone has just one count. Its antigen remains unknown. Study findings and constraints: Most of the TCR beta V segments (in an earlier analysis) were productive either about 87% or about 30% of the time. In a later analysis, donors in an Asian-associated ancestry cluster reportedly had fewer N-insertions in productive TCRs than the cohort mean. When a later analysis compared HLA-associated TCR beta chains with equally common others, the HLA-associated chains turned out to be more clonally expanded and to have lower generation probabilities. A classifier reportedly called cytomegalovirus status with high sensitivity and specificity.

13 Jbeta primers and 60 Vbeta primers were used for the PCR. TCRdb's table, derived via immunoSEQ multiplex PCR, lists solely in-frame clones and lacks some. Among 150,000 to 200,000 clones, under 80% were seen once, and the ten largest hold approximately 13%. The CDR3 is made up of 16 amino acids. After removal of 4 bases from V and 1 base from J, the junction contained 9 bases not matched to a gene. Per the germline V gene, CDR1 is SGDLS and CDR2 is YYNGEE. Sequenced input: PBMCs. The chain is built from TRBV9 and TRBJ2-3, with 7 bases matching TRBD1. This TCR came from a woman aged 50 to 65 in good health and CMV-seropositive. In DNA form, the CDR3 reads TGTGCCAGCAGCTTAGGGTACACAGGGGGCACAGATACGCAGTATTTT. It specifies CASSLGYTGGTDTQYF. Full variable domain (missing parts from reference TRBV9 and TRBJ2-3): DSGVTQTPKHLITATGQRVTLRCSPRSGDLSVYWYQQSLDQGLQFLIQYYNGEERAKGNILERFSAQQFPDLHSELNLSSLELGDSALYFCASSLGYTGGTDTQYFGPGTRLTVL.